Presented here are 10 T cell receptor beta chains from one specimen sequenced in a study of blood T cell repertoires in COVID-19. Some clones are missing from TCRdb's copy, which holds only in-frame ones; the method was immunoSEQ multiplex PCR. The sample yields almost 350,000 clones, about 92% seen once. Sequenced: peripheral blood. These TCRs come from a woman aged 55-69 years with COVID-19, enrolled during active disease.

The chain carries TRBV11-2 and TRBJ1-1; D gene ambiguous. V lost 1 base and J lost 4, with 7 bases in between. Germline assignment: CDR1 SGHAT and CDR2 FQNNGV. This CDR3 region has 13 residues. CDR3 amino acids: CASSLGRPTEAFF. CDR3 bases: TGTGCCAGCAGCTTAGGGCGGCCCACTGAAGCTTTCTTT.

In this sample, this clone turned up once. This rearrangement joins TRBV6-2 or TRBV6-3 to TRBJ2-7; 11 bases agree with TRBD1. The CDR3 covers 15 residues. The J segment lost 5 bases and the V segment lost 7 bases, leaving 10 bases of the junction unmatched. Germline CDR1 and CDR2: MNHEY and SVGEGT. The CDR3: CASTPDRGRGHEQYF. The DNA of the CDR3 is TGTGCCAGCACCCCGGACAGGGGGCGCGGTCACGAGCAGTACTTC.

The V gene is TRBV2, the J gene TRBJ1-2; 8 nucleotides agree with TRBD1. J gave up 4 bases and V 3 bases, and 7 bases lay outside the gene matches. CDR3 length: 15 residues. The V gene's germline CDR1 is SNHLY and CDR2 FYNNEI. This CDR3 is CASSETGVVGYGYTF. CDR3 nucleotide sequence: TGTGCCAGCAGTGAGACAGGGGTTGTCGGCTATGGCTACACCTTC. The whole variable domain, filled in from reference TRBV2 and TRBJ1-2, reads EPEVTQTPSHQVTQMGQEVILRCVPISNHLYFYWYRQILGQKVEFLVSFYNNEISEKSEIFDDQFSVERPDGSNFTLKIRSTKLEDSAMYFCASSETGVVGYGYTFGSGTRLTVV.

The chain has TRBV19 and TRBJ1-6; TRBD1 aligns across 9 bases. Germline assignment: CDR1 LNHDA and CDR2 SQIVND (reference sequence). Trimming at V came to 5 bases and at J to 7 bases, leaving 9 bases not matched to a gene. There are 16 residues in the CDR3. The CDR3: CASSGRTGVVNSPLHF. In nucleotides, the CDR3 is TGTGCCAGTAGTGGACGGACAGGGGTAGTCAATTCACCCCTCCACTTT. The complete variable domain, with remaining parts taken from reference TRBV19 and TRBJ1-6, reads DGGITQSPKYLFRKEGQNVTLSCEQNLNHDAMYWYRQDPGQGLRLIYYSQIVNDFQKGDIAEGYSVSREKKESFPLTVTSAQKNPTAFYLCASSGRTGVVNSPLHFGNGTRLTVT.

V gene TRBV5-1 combines with J gene TRBJ2-3; 14 bases are shared with TRBD2. V dropped 5 bases and J dropped 0; count of bases not matched to a gene: 8. The CDR3 consists of 18 residues. Germline loops: CDR1 SGHRS, CDR2 YFSETQ. The CDR3 DNA follows: TGCGCCAGCAGTCAGGGGACTAGCGGGGGCCTAAGCACAGATACGCAGTATTTT. It translates to CASSQGTSGGLSTDTQYF.

The rearrangement uses TRBV2 and TRBJ1-5; D may be TRBD1 (5 bases). The CDR3 sequence is 13 residues long. Trimming shortened V by 7 bases and J by 2 bases, and 9 bases separated the two germline ends. Germline-derived CDR1 and CDR2 are SNHLY and FYNNEI. CDR3 region: CASKGDGNQPQHF. CDR3 DNA: TGTGCCAGCAAAGGGGATGGCAATCAGCCCCAGCATTTT.

This clone has a handful of counts. The J gene is TRBJ1-1, the V gene TRBV6-5, with D uncertain. Trimming pared 5 bases from V and 0 bases from J, leaving 10 bases between. Germline V gives CDR1 MNHEY, CDR2 SVGAGI. The CDR3 spans 14 residues. The CDR3 DNA sequence: TGTGCCAGCAGTCTGGACGGGGTGAACACTGAAGCTTTCTTT. It is translated as CASSLDGVNTEAFF.

This clone has only a few counts. V usage is TRBV18 and J usage is TRBJ1-2; D perhaps matches TRBD1 (5 bases). Germline CDR1 and CDR2: KGHSH and LQKENI. The ends were cut back, 3 bases at V and 8 bases at J, with 19 bases in the middle. The CDR3 length is 15 residues. In DNA form, the CDR3 reads TGTGCCAGCTCACCTGGGGGGACGGCTACCTCCGGCTACACCTTC. Protein: CASSPGGTATSGYTF.

This clone has a single count. The gene calls are TRBV18 and TRBJ1-1, with TRBD1 as a possible D gene (5 bases). CDR1 is KGHSH, CDR2 LQKENI, per germline. V was trimmed by 3 bases and J by 1 base, leaving 15 bases between them. The CDR3 length is 16 residues. CDR3 sequence: CASSPLKGITNTEAFF. As DNA, the CDR3 is TGTGCCAGCTCACCGCTTAAGGGGATAACGAACACTGAAGCTTTCTTT.

The chain links TRBV3-1 (or the pseudogene TRBV3-2) to TRBJ2-3, with D possibly TRBD1 on 6 matching bases. With 7 bases removed from V and 3 bases from J, the gap between germline ends came to 14 bases. CDR3 length: 14 amino acids. The V gene's germline CDR1 is LGHDT and CDR2 YNNKEL (reference sequence). CDR3 DNA: TGTGCCAGCAAGGGAACAGGGTTGACAGATACGCAGTATTTT. It codes for CASKGTGLTDTQYF.